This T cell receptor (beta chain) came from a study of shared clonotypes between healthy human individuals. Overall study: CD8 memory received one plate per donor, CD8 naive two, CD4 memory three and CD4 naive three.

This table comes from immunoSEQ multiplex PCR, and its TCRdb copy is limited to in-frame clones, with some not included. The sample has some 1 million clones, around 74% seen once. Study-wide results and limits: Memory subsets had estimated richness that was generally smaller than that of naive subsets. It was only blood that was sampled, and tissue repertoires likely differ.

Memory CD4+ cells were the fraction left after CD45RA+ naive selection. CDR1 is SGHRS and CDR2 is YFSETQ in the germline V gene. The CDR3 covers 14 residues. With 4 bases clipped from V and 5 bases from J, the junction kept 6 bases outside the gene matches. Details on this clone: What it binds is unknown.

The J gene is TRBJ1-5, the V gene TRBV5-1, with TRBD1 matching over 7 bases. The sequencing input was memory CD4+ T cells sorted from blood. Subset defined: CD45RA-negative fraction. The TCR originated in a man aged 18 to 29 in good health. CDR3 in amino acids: CASSTGQSDQPQHF. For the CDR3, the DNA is TGCGCCAGCAGCACGGGACAGTCGGATCAGCCCCAGCATTTT.